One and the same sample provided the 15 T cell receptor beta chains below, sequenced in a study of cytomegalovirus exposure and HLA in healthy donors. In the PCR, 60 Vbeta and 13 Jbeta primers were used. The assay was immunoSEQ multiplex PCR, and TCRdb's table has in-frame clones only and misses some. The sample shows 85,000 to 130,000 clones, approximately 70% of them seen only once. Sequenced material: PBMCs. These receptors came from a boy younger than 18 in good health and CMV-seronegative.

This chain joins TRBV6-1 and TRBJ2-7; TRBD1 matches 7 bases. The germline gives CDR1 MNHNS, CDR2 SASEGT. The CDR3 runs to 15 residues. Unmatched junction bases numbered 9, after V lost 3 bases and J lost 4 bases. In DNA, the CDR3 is TGTGCCAGCAGTGATTCCGGGACAGTCATTTACGAGCAGTACTTC. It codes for CASSDSGTVIYEQYF.

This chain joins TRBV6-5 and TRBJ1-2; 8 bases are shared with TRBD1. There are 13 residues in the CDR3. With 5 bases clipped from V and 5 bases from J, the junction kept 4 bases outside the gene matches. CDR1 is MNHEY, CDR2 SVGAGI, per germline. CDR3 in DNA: TGTGCCAGCAGTCCCCGGACAGGGTATGGCTACACCTTC. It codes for CASSPRTGYGYTF.

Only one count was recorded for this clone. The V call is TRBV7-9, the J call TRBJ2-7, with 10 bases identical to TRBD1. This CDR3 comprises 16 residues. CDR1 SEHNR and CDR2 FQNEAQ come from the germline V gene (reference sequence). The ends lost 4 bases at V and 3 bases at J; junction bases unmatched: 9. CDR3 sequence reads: CASSSRDRGINYEQYF. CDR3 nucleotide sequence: TGTGCCAGCAGCTCCCGGGACAGGGGTATAAACTACGAGCAGTACTTC.

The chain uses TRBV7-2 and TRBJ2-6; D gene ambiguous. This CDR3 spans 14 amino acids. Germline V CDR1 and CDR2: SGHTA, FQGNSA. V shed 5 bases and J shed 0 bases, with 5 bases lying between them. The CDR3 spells CASSPFSGANVLTF. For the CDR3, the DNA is TGTGCCAGCAGCCCCTTCTCTGGGGCCAACGTCCTGACTTTC.

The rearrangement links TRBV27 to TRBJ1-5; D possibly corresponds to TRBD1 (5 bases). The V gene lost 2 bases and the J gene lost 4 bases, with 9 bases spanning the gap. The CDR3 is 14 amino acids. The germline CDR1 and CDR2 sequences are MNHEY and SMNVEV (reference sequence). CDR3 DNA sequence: TGTGCCAGCAGTTTAATCGCAGGGAATCAGCCCCAGCATTTT. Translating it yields CASSLIAGNQPQHF.

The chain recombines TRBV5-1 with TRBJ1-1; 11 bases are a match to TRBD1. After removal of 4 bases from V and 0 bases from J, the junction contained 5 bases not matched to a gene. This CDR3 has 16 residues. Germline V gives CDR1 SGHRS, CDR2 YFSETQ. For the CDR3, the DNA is TGCGCCAGCAGCCCCGGGACAGGGGGTATGAACACTGAAGCTTTCTTT. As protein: CASSPGTGGMNTEAFF.

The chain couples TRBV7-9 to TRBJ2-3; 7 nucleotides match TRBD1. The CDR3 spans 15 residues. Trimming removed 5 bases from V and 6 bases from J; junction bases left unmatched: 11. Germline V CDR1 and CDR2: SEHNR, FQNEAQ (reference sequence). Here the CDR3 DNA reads TGTGCCAGCAGCCCTGGGGCAGGGGGTTCTGATACGCAGTATTTT. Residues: CASSPGAGGSDTQYF. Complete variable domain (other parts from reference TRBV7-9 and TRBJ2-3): DTGVSQNPRHKITKRGQNVTFRCDPISEHNRLYWYRQTLGQGPEFLTYFQNEAQLEKSRLLSDRFSAERPKGSFSTLEIQRTEQGDSAMYLCASSPGAGGSDTQYFGPGTRLTVL.

The CDR3 DNA reads as TGCGCCAGCAGCTTGACTAGCGAGTGGGGTACCTACGAGCAGTACTTC. Translated: CASSLTSEWGTYEQYF. V is TRBV5-1 and J is TRBJ2-7; 7 bases are a match to TRBD2. The CDR3 runs to 16 residues. The trim removed 1 base at V and 2 bases at J, leaving 9 bases unmatched. Germline CDR1 SGHRS, CDR2 YFSETQ. Looking up the rest from reference TRBV5-1 and TRBJ2-7 gives the full variable domain: KAGVTQTPRYLIKTRGQQVTLSCSPISGHRSVSWYQQTPGQGLQFLFEYFSETQRNKGNFPGRFSGRQFSNSRSEMNVSTLELGDSALYLCASSLTSEWGTYEQYFGPGTRLTVT.

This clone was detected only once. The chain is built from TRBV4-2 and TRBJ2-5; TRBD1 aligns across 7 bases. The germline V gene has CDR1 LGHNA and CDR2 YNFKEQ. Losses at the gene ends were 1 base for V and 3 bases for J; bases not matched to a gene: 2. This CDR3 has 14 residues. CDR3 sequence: CASSQGGTEETQYF. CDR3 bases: TGTGCCAGCAGCCAAGGAGGGACAGAAGAGACCCAGTACTTC.

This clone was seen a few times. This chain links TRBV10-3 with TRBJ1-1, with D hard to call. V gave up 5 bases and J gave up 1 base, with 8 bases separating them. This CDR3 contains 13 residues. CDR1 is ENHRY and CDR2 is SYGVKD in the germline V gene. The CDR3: CAISQNPNTEAFF. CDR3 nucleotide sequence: TGTGCCATCAGTCAGAACCCGAACACTGAAGCTTTCTTT.

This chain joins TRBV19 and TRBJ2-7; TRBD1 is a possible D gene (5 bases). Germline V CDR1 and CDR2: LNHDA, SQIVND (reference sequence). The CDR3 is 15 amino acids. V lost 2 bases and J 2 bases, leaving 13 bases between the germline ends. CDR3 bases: TGTGCCAGTAGTATAAGGCAGGGAAATACCTACGAGCAGTACTTC. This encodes CASSIRQGNTYEQYF.

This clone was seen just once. The CDR3 spells CATSRSGQTGEQYF. The CDR3, as DNA: TGTGCCACCAGCAGAAGCGGACAGACGGGGGAGCAGTACTTC. The chain links TRBV15 to TRBJ2-7; a weak D match, TRBD1 (6 bases). Between the trimmed V and J ends, which lost 2 bases and 7 bases, there was a span of 15 bases. CDR1 LNHNV and CDR2 YYDKDF come from the germline V gene (reference sequence). The CDR3 has 14 amino acids.

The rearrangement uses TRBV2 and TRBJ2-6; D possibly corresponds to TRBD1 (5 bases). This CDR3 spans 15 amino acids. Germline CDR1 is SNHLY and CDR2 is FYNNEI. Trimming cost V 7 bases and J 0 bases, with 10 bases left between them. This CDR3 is CASKAGISGANVLTF. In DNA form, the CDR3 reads TGTGCCAGCAAGGCAGGGATCTCTGGGGCCAACGTCCTGACTTTC.

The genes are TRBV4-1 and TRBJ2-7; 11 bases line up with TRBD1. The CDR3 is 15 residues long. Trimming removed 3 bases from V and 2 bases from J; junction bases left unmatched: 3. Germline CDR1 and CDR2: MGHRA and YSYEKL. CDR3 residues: CASSHGTGGTYEQYF. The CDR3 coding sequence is TGCGCCAGCAGCCATGGGACAGGGGGTACCTACGAGCAGTACTTC.

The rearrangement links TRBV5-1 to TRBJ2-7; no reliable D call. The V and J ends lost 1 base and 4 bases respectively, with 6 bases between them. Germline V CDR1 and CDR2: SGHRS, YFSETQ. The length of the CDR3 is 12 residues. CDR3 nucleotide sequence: TGCGCCAGCAGCTTGTACGGGTACGAGCAGTACTTC. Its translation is CASSLYGYEQYF.